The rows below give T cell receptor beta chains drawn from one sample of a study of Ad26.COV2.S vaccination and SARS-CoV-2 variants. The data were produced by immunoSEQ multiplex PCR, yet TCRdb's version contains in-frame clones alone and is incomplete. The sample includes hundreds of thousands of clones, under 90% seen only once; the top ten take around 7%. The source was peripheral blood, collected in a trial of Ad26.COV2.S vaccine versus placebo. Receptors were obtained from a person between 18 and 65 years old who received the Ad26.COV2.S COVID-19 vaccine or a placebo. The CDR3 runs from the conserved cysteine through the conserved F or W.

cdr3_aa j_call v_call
CASSLNGGARVYEQYF TRBJ2-7 TRBV28
CASSPVGGRNQPQHF TRBJ1-5 TRBV7-9
CAWGEGSDYGYTF TRBJ1-2 TRBV30
CASSLGGQGSPLHF TRBJ1-6 TRBV5-1
CASSIDRRSYNSPLHF TRBJ1-6 TRBV19
CASGAGGWGETQYF TRBJ2-5 TRBV30
CASSISTGNYEQYF TRBJ2-7 TRBV6-5
CASSQSGAGLLYYEQYF TRBJ2-7 TRBV4-1
CASSFKYRDRGHETQYF TRBJ2-5 TRBV11-3
CSASGEKLFF TRBJ1-4 TRBV20-1
CASSQDFGGGETQYF TRBJ2-5 TRBV4-3
CASSLNGNYGYTF TRBJ1-2 TRBV12-3/TRBV12-4
CASSYTLTSGEETQYF TRBJ2-5 TRBV6-5
CASSQQGRTRNEQFF TRBJ2-1 TRBV7-9
CASSPTDTQYF TRBJ2-3 TRBV7-2
CASSPDRVFTGELFF TRBJ2-2 TRBV21-1
CASSIRGGRARDTQYF TRBJ2-3 TRBV19
CASSLVGSGTSDTQYF TRBJ2-3 TRBV5-6
CASSYSRSNEQFF TRBJ2-1 TRBV6-5
CASSTSGDSREKLFF TRBJ1-4 TRBV5-1
CASSHRLVETQYF TRBJ2-5 TRBV7-9
CASRRDRKAFF TRBJ1-1 TRBV6-5
CASTTGQGKRNQPQHF TRBJ1-5 TRBV19
CASGLGLAVEQFF TRBJ2-1 TRBV12-5